Below, one T cell receptor beta chain is given with its context. Its antigen remains unknown. The source of the sample is a study of shared clonotypes between healthy human individuals. Study results and limitations: Genetic and exposure-history diversity was limited by the few donors. Only blood was sampled; tissue repertoires likely differ. Richness estimates generally favored naive over memory subsets.

Profiling relied on immunoSEQ multiplex PCR, and the TCRdb table lists in-frame clones only, not all of them. The sample includes millions of clones, roughly 94% of them seen just once. This CDR3 region has 15 residues. V was pared by 4 bases and J by 2 bases, with 14 bases between. CDR1 and CDR2 from the germline V gene are MNHNS and SASEGT. The sequenced sample consisted of naive CD4+ T cells sorted from blood. The subset: CD45RA+ positively selected. The sequence derives from a man aged 18 to 30 in good health. The V and J genes are TRBV6-1 and TRBJ1-2, with no clear D. The CDR3 loop is CASSGVRLGNYGYTF. The CDR3, as DNA: TGTGCCAGCAGTGGGGTTCGTCTTGGCAACTATGGCTACACCTTC.